The 30 T cell receptor beta chains below were found in one sample sequenced in a study of cytomegalovirus exposure and HLA in healthy donors. Both 60 Vbeta primers and 13 Jbeta primers went into the PCR. Profiled with immunoSEQ multiplex PCR; TCRdb holds only in-frame clones, not every one. This sample carries 200,000 to 250,000 clones, 82% of them seen once, and the ten largest clones take about 2.5%. The source material was PBMCs. The receptors here all came from a woman aged 40 to 50 in good health and CMV-seronegative.

The CDR3 DNA reads TGTGCCAGCAGTGAAGGGTTAGGCGTTGGGCGAGAGACCCAGTACTTC. This sequence encodes CASSEGLGVGRETQYF. V usage is TRBV6-1 and J usage is TRBJ2-5; D gene unclear. The CDR3 covers 16 residues. Trimming pared 1 base from V and 4 bases from J, leaving 16 bases between. Germline CDR1 is MNHNS and CDR2 is SASEGT.

CDR3 sequence (DNA): TGTGCCATCCTACAGGGAAATGGAAACACCATATATTTT. Translating gives CAILQGNGNTIYF. V is TRBV10-3 and J is TRBJ1-3, with TRBD1 as a possible D gene (6 bases). Trimming shortened V by 8 bases and J by 3 bases, and 11 bases separated the two germline ends. The CDR3 is 13 amino acids. Germline assignment: CDR1 ENHRY and CDR2 SYGVKD.

This clone was counted once. The chain couples TRBV20-1 to TRBJ2-7; weak D call: TRBD2 (5 bases). Trimming took off 4 bases at V and 6 bases at J, with 7 bases between the two ends. The CDR3 extends over 10 amino acids. Germline assignment: CDR1 DFQATT and CDR2 SNEGSKA (reference sequence). CDR3 bases: TGCAGTGCTAAGGACTTCGAGCAGTACTTC. Residues: CSAKDFEQYF.

V and J are TRBV18 and TRBJ2-5, with 14 bases identical to TRBD2. Germline V gene data show CDR1 as KGHSH and CDR2 as LQKENI. V gave up 6 bases and J gave up 2 bases; unmatched junction bases: 8. CDR3 length: 17 amino acids. CDR3 region: CASSRLGTSGGQETQYF. CDR3 bases: TGTGCCAGCTCTCGCCTCGGGACTAGCGGGGGACAAGAGACCCAGTACTTC. Supplemented by reference TRBV18 and TRBJ2-5, the full variable domain reads NAGVMQNPRHLVRRRGQEARLRCSPMKGHSHVYWYRQLPEEGLKFMVYLQKENIIDESGMPKERFSAEFPKEGPSILRIQQVVRGDSAAYFCASSRLGTSGGQETQYFGPGTRLLVL.

The chain is built from TRBV2 and TRBJ2-7, with TRBD2 identical over 7 bases. The CDR3 covers 16 residues. With 6 bases clipped from V and 0 bases from J, the junction kept 11 bases outside the gene matches. Per the germline V gene, CDR1 is SNHLY and CDR2 is FYNNEI. The DNA for the CDR3 is TGTGCCAGCAGCAAAGGGCGACTAGCCGACTCCTACGAGCAGTACTTC. Residues: CASSKGRLADSYEQYF. Supplemented by reference TRBV2 and TRBJ2-7, the full variable domain reads EPEVTQTPSHQVTQMGQEVILRCVPISNHLYFYWYRQILGQKVEFLVSFYNNEISEKSEIFDDQFSVERPDGSNFTLKIRSTKLEDSAMYFCASSKGRLADSYEQYFGPGTRLTVT.

The chain employs TRBV7-2 and TRBJ2-6; no firm D call. Trimming took off 3 bases at V and 3 bases at J, with 3 bases between the two ends. The CDR3 loop spans 13 amino acids. Germline V gene lookup returns CDR1 SGHTA and CDR2 FQGNSA. CDR3 residues: CASSFLGANVLTF. In DNA, the CDR3 is TGTGCCAGCAGCTTCCTTGGGGCCAACGTCCTGACTTTC.

The chain uses TRBV5-4 and TRBJ1-2; a possible D gene is TRBD1 (6 bases). The length of the CDR3 is 14 residues. Germline values: CDR1 SGHNT, CDR2 YYREEE (reference sequence). V was pared by 4 bases and J by 7 bases, with 17 bases between. CDR3 DNA sequence: TGTGCCAGCAGCCTAAACGGGGGGGCGCGTGGCTACACCTTC. Translating gives CASSLNGGARGYTF. Full variable domain (rest looked up from reference TRBV5-4 and TRBJ1-2): ETGVTQSPTHLIKTRGQQVTLRCSSQSGHNTVSWYQQALGQGPQFIFQYYREEENGRGNFPPRFSGLQFPNYSSELNVNALELDDSALYLCASSLNGGARGYTFGSGTRLTVV.

The chain joins TRBV19 to TRBJ2-7; 8 nucleotides agree with TRBD1. CDR1 is LNHDA, CDR2 SQIVND, per germline (reference sequence). There are 15 residues in the CDR3. J was trimmed by 1 base and V by 5 bases; bases with no gene match: 7. This chain's CDR3 is CASSSPGGHSYEQYF. The CDR3 DNA sequence: TGTGCCAGTAGTTCCCCAGGGGGCCATTCCTACGAGCAGTACTTC.

This clone was counted a few times. The chain carries TRBV18 and TRBJ2-1, with 9 bases that match TRBD2. Germline CDR1 reads KGHSH; CDR2 reads LQKENI. Trimming cost V 1 base and J 9 bases; bases outside gene matches: 10. This CDR3 is built from 16 residues. The DNA of the CDR3 is TGTGCCAGCTCACCACTCCCGACTAGCGGAGCGGGTGAGCAGTTCTTC. It translates to CASSPLPTSGAGEQFF.

The chain is built from TRBV5-1 and TRBJ1-2; D uncertain. This CDR3 is built from 13 residues. Germline V CDR1 and CDR2: SGHRS, YFSETQ. Trimming took off 5 bases at V and 2 bases at J, with 10 bases between the two ends. In nucleotides, the CDR3 is TGCGCCAGCAGTGGCATCTCCAACTATGGCTACACCTTC. Translated: CASSGISNYGYTF. The variable domain in full, completed from reference TRBV5-1 and TRBJ1-2, reads KAGVTQTPRYLIKTRGQQVTLSCSPISGHRSVSWYQQTPGQGLQFLFEYFSETQRNKGNFPGRFSGRQFSNSRSEMNVSTLELGDSALYLCASSGISNYGYTFGSGTRLTVV.

This rearrangement joins TRBV29-1 to TRBJ2-7; a weak D match, TRBD2 (6 bases). From germline, CDR1 is SQVTM and CDR2 ANQGSEA. V shed 2 bases and J shed 2 bases, with 13 bases lying between them. The CDR3 has 14 residues. The CDR3 sequence is CSVESGERAYEQYF. In DNA, the CDR3 is TGCAGCGTTGAATCGGGGGAGAGAGCCTACGAGCAGTACTTC.

The chain has TRBV2 and TRBJ2-3; a weak D match, TRBD2 (6 bases). Trimming shortened V by 9 bases and J by 2 bases, and 15 bases separated the two germline ends. CDR3 length: 14 amino acids. Looked up from germline, CDR1 is SNHLY and CDR2 is FYNNEI. The CDR3: CASIPGLPTDTQYF. Here the CDR3 DNA reads TGTGCCAGTATCCCGGGACTCCCCACAGATACGCAGTATTTT. Full variable domain (rest looked up from reference TRBV2 and TRBJ2-3): EPEVTQTPSHQVTQMGQEVILRCVPISNHLYFYWYRQILGQKVEFLVSFYNNEISEKSEIFDDQFSVERPDGSNFTLKIRSTKLEDSAMYFCASIPGLPTDTQYFGPGTRLTVL.

The rearrangement uses TRBV4-2 and TRBJ2-1; D might be TRBD2 (6 bases). Trimming removed 7 bases from V and 4 bases from J, with 14 bases in between. The CDR3 spans 14 residues. The V gene's germline CDR1 is LGHNA and CDR2 YNFKEQ. The CDR3 region has the DNA TGTGCCAGCAAGGACTCCGGGAGTTACAATGAGCAGTTCTTC. This sequence encodes CASKDSGSYNEQFF.

V is TRBV5-1 and J is TRBJ2-5; weak D call: TRBD1 (6 bases). The J call may be mistaken, given a closer DNA end match to TRBJ2-7. The CDR3 runs to 16 residues. The germline gives CDR1 SGHRS, CDR2 YFSETQ. CDR3 sequence reads: CASSSGATRSSYEQYF. Here the CDR3 DNA reads TGCGCCAGCAGCTCAGGGGCGACAAGAAGCTCCTACGAGCAGTACTTC.

The chain's CDR3 is CAAGTGIYEQYF. Here the CDR3 DNA reads TGTGCGGCCGGGACAGGGATCTACGAGCAGTACTTC. V gene TRBV19 combines with J gene TRBJ2-7; 9 bases match TRBD1. The CDR3 length is 12 residues. CDR1 is LNHDA and CDR2 is SQIVND in the germline V gene (reference sequence).

The chain carries TRBV19 and TRBJ2-3; possible D gene TRBD2, 6 bases. V shed 6 bases and J shed 1 base, with 17 bases lying between them. The CDR3 has 16 amino acids. Germline values: CDR1 LNHDA, CDR2 SQIVND (reference sequence). The CDR3 region has the DNA TGTGCCAGTAGGGAGGTAAGATCGGGAGGCACAGATACGCAGTATTTT. Protein product: CASREVRSGGTDTQYF. The full variable domain, rest sourced from reference TRBV19 and TRBJ2-3, is DGGITQSPKYLFRKEGQNVTLSCEQNLNHDAMYWYRQDPGQGLRLIYYSQIVNDFQKGDIAEGYSVSREKKESFPLTVTSAQKNPTAFYLCASREVRSGGTDTQYFGPGTRLTVL.

This clone was counted between two and nine times. The chain combines TRBV2 with TRBJ1-1; 12 bases fit TRBD1. Germline CDR1 SNHLY, CDR2 FYNNEI. V gave up 8 bases and J gave up 11 bases; unmatched junction bases: 9. This CDR3 spans 13 amino acids. In nucleotides, the CDR3 is TGTGCCAGCCAGGGACAGGGGGCGCGATACGCTTTCTTT. It is translated as CASQGQGARYAFF.

In this sample, this clone turned up once. The chain recombines TRBV2 with TRBJ2-1, with 7 nucleotides matching TRBD1. Germline CDR1 reads SNHLY; CDR2 reads FYNNEI. The CDR3 covers 21 residues. The V gene end was trimmed by 5 bases and the J gene end by 4 bases; junction bases not matched to a gene: 26. CDR3 sequence reads: CASSRPRQGSIAGIRYNEQFF. The CDR3 nucleotides are TGTGCCAGCAGTCGTCCCAGACAGGGCTCAATTGCGGGCATCAGGTACAATGAGCAGTTCTTC.

CDR3 amino acids: CASSPTGVTDTEAFF. CDR3 bases: TGTGCCAGCAGCCCGACAGGGGTTACGGACACTGAAGCTTTCTTT. The chain is built from TRBV7-2 and TRBJ1-1, with TRBD1 identical over 8 bases. There are 15 residues in the CDR3. The germline gives CDR1 SGHTA, CDR2 FQGNSA. J lost 3 bases, V lost 5 bases, and 8 bases had no gene match.

This clone was seen only once. The chain recombines TRBV7-9 with TRBJ2-7; no firm D call. The V and J ends lost 3 bases and 5 bases respectively, with 8 bases between them. The CDR3 runs to 12 residues. CDR1 and CDR2 (germline): SEHNR, FQNEAQ (reference sequence). The CDR3 sequence: CASSFSPHEQYF. CDR3 nucleotide sequence: TGTGCCAGCAGCTTTTCCCCTCACGAGCAGTACTTC.

This clone was found once. V gene TRBV27 combines with J gene TRBJ2-5, with 9 positions matching TRBD1. In germline, CDR1 is MNHEY, CDR2 SMNVEV (reference sequence). With 7 bases clipped from V and 6 bases from J, the junction kept 6 bases outside the gene matches. CDR3 size: 13 residues. The chain's CDR3 is CASKGTGRQTQYF. CDR3 bases: TGTGCCAGCAAAGGGACAGGGAGACAGACCCAGTACTTC.

As for this clone: Distinct nucleotide sequences in the sample also encode this CDR3. The chain uses TRBV29-1 and TRBJ1-1; 7 bases are shared with TRBD1. The CDR3 runs 10 residues. V was pared by 7 bases and J by 6 bases, with 2 bases of the junction left unmatched. The germline CDR1 and CDR2 sequences are SQVTM and ANQGSEA. The CDR3 loop is CSAGQAEAFF. As DNA, the CDR3 is TGCAGCGCAGGACAGGCTGAAGCTTTCTTT.

The sample holds a few counts of this clone. CDR3 region: CASSLGGIREKLFF. The CDR3 DNA reads as TGTGCCAGCAGTTTAGGAGGGATACGTGAAAAACTGTTTTTT. The chain recombines TRBV27 with TRBJ1-4; D ambiguous. The CDR3 covers 14 residues. Between the trimmed V and J ends, which lost 2 bases and 7 bases, there was a span of 11 bases. CDR1 and CDR2 (germline): MNHEY, SMNVEV (reference sequence).

This clone was detected only a few times. V usage is TRBV30 and J usage is TRBJ2-1; possible D gene TRBD2, 5 bases. CDR1 and CDR2 from the germline V gene are GTSNPN and SVGIG (reference sequence). The CDR3 is made up of 11 amino acids. V was shortened by 4 bases and J by 6 bases, with 7 bases between the two germline ends. CDR3 nucleotide sequence: TGTGCCTGGACTAGCCTCAATGAGCAGTTCTTC. As protein: CAWTSLNEQFF.

This clone showed up just once. This rearrangement joins TRBV7-9 to TRBJ2-5; TRBD2 might be the D (6 bases). The V end was cut by 3 bases, the J end by 4 bases, with 15 bases between. The CDR3 runs to 15 residues. CDR1 SEHNR and CDR2 FQNEAQ come from the germline V gene (reference sequence). The CDR3 is CASSFFSGVGETQYF. Written as DNA, the CDR3 is TGTGCCAGCAGCTTCTTTTCGGGAGTTGGAGAGACCCAGTACTTC. Drawing the rest from reference TRBV7-9 and TRBJ2-5, the complete variable domain is DTGVSQNPRHKITKRGQNVTFRCDPISEHNRLYWYRQTLGQGPEFLTYFQNEAQLEKSRLLSDRFSAERPKGSFSTLEIQRTEQGDSAMYLCASSFFSGVGETQYFGPGTRLLVL.

The J gene is TRBJ2-7, the V gene TRBV10-3, with 8 bases aligning to TRBD2. V was clipped by 4 bases and J by 3 bases; unmatched bases: 5. This CDR3 is built from 14 residues. Germline CDR1 reads ENHRY; CDR2 reads SYGVKD. The CDR3 region has the DNA TGTGCCATCAGTGTGGCGGGAGGCCACTACGAGCAGTACTTC. Translated, it gives CAISVAGGHYEQYF.

This clone appeared a single time. The chain couples TRBV6-6 to TRBJ2-7, with 7 bases that match TRBD1. The ends lost 6 bases at V and 2 bases at J; junction bases unmatched: 4. CDR3 size: 13 residues. Germline-derived CDR1 and CDR2 are MNHNY and SVGAGI (reference sequence). The CDR3 here is CASRRGTAYEQYF. For the CDR3, the DNA is TGTGCCAGCAGGAGAGGGACAGCCTACGAGCAGTACTTC.

The gene calls are TRBV30 and TRBJ2-6, with D perhaps matching TRBD2 (5 bases). Germline CDR1 reads GTSNPN; CDR2 reads SVGIG (reference sequence). The CDR3 runs to 14 residues. V was pared by 3 bases and J by 3 bases, with 9 bases between. CDR3 bases: TGTGCCTGGAGCCCACTAGTTGGGGCCAACGTCCTGACTTTC. It yields the protein CAWSPLVGANVLTF.

The chain is built from TRBV18 and TRBJ1-1; D unclear. The V gene's germline CDR1 is KGHSH and CDR2 LQKENI. V lost 3 bases and J 7 bases, leaving 6 bases between the germline ends. CDR3 length equals 11 residues. The CDR3 here is CASSPGGEAFF. The DNA for the CDR3 is TGTGCCAGCTCACCTGGAGGTGAAGCTTTCTTT.

V and J are TRBV5-1 and TRBJ2-5, with D hard to call. Looked up from germline, CDR1 is SGHRS and CDR2 is YFSETQ. V lost 0 bases to trimming and J lost 4 bases, with 10 bases between them. The CDR3 consists of 14 residues. CDR3: CASSLGRATETQYF. In nucleotides, the CDR3 is TGCGCCAGCAGCTTGGGGAGAGCGACAGAGACCCAGTACTTC.